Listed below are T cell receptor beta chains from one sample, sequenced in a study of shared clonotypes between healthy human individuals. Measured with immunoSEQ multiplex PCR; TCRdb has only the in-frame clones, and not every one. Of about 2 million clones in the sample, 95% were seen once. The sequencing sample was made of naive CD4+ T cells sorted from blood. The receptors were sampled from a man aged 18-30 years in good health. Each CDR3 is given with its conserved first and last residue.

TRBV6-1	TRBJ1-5	CASSDYRDRNQPQHF
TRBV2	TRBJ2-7	CASSSWGTSYEQYF
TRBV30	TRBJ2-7	CAWGDSSYEQYF
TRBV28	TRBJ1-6	CASSFSRGNNSPLHF
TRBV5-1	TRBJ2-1	CASSLSNGHNEQFF
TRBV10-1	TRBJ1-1	CASSGLNTEAFF
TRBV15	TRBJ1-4	CATSRAFGGGKLFF
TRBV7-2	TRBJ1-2	CASSLVPGAYGYTF
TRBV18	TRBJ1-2	CASSPGQGARRVGYTF
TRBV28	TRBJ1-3	CASRSGQGASGNTIYF
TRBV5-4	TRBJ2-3	CASSLAKGQGADTQYF
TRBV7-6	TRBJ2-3	CASSSEGHSTDTQYF
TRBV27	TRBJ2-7	CASSSRLTKLSYEQYF
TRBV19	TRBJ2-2	CASTATGTGELFF
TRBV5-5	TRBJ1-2	CASSSGTGGSDGYTF
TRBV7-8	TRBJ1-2	CASTPDMGEGYGYTF
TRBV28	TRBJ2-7	CASSLYFGGYEREQYF
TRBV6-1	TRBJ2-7	CASSEGQGGLSYEQYF
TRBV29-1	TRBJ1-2	CSVDHTYGYTF
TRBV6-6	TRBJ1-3	CASSRPGQGNTIYF
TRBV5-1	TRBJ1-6	CASSLGSSSYNSPLHF
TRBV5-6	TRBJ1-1	CASSFRTGGLNTEAFF
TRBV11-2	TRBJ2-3	CASKEGVRTDTQYF
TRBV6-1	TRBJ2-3	CASSELGPLGTDTQYF
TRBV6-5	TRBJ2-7	CASSPGTIYEQYF
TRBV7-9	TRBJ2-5	CASSTSGWQQYF
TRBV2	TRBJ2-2	CASSEVKNTGELFF
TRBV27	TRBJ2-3	CASTLRGARGRTDTQYF
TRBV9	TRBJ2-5	CASSSLAGGETQYF
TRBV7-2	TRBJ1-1	CASRNNAGVRAFF
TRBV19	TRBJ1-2	CASSRQNYGYTF
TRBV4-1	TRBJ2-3	CASSQAPGSDTQYF
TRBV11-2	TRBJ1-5	CASSNRDRGGNQPQHF
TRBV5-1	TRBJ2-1	CASSLIEGSDEQFF
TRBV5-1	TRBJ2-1	CASSLVPASGGADEQFF
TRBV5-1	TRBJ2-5	CASSSGPYQETQYF
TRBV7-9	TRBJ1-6	CASSGSGTGTSLHF
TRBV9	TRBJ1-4	CASSVRVTTNEKLFF
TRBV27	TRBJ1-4	CASSFSGRINEKLFF